These 18 T cell receptor beta chains originate from one sample sequenced in a study of shared clonotypes between healthy human individuals. Data came from immunoSEQ multiplex PCR; TCRdb stores just in-frame clones and leaves some out. The sample lists 520,000 or so clones, 60% to 85% occurring once. Sample: PBMCs. The receptor source for this set is a woman aged 40 to 49 in good health. Some clones in this sample may be carry-over from other donors' samples.

This chain connects TRBV15 to TRBJ2-1, with D unresolved. Trimming removed 5 bases from V and 0 bases from J, with 14 bases in between. Germline-derived CDR1 and CDR2 are LNHNV and YYDKDF (reference sequence). The CDR3 spans 16 residues. CDR3 coding DNA: TGTGCCACCAGCTCGCGACTTTCTTTCTCCTACAATGAGCAGTTCTTC. It codes for CATSSRLSFSYNEQFF.

The chain joins TRBV30 to TRBJ2-1; D possibly corresponds to TRBD1 (5 bases). The CDR3 length is 14 residues. V lost 0 bases, J lost 15 bases, and 21 bases lay in between. Germline V gene data show CDR1 as GTSNPN and CDR2 as SVGIG (reference sequence). Here the CDR3 reads CAWSVLTLRQGLFF. The DNA for the CDR3 is TGTGCCTGGAGTGTACTAACGTTGAGGCAGGGCTTGTTCTTC.

The chain links TRBV7-2 to TRBJ2-2; D might be TRBD2 (6 bases). Germline V gene data show CDR1 as SGHTA and CDR2 as FQGNSA. The CDR3 totals 15 residues. Trimming pared 2 bases from V and 4 bases from J, leaving 11 bases between. The CDR3 bases are TGTGCCAGCAGCTTAAAGGCGGGGACCACCGGGGAGCTGTTTTTT. Translating gives CASSLKAGTTGELFF.

This clone came up many times. The chain has TRBV2 and TRBJ1-5, with D tentatively TRBD1 (5 bases). Germline V lookup: CDR1 SNHLY, CDR2 FYNNEI. The CDR3 is made up of 14 amino acids. The V end lost 5 bases, the J end lost 4 bases, and 12 bases lay between the germline ends. The chain's CDR3 is CASSYGTENQPQHF. Written as DNA, the CDR3 is TGTGCCAGCAGTTACGGGACGGAGAATCAGCCCCAGCATTTT.

The V gene is TRBV5-4, the J gene TRBJ2-6; D remains ambiguous. The V gene's germline CDR1 is SGHNT and CDR2 YYREEE (reference sequence). The CDR3 runs to 15 residues. The V end was cut by 4 bases, the J end by 1 base, with 9 bases between. The CDR3 bases are TGTGCCAGCAGCCCCGTGGGATCTGGGGCCAACGTCCTGACTTTC. It encodes CASSPVGSGANVLTF.

This rearrangement joins TRBV7-7 to TRBJ2-7; 10 bases match TRBD1. Per the germline V gene, CDR1 is SSHAT and CDR2 is FNYEAQ (reference sequence). CDR3 length: 15 amino acids. Unmatched junction bases numbered 11, after V lost 5 bases and J lost 7 bases. CDR3 DNA sequence: TGTGCCAGCAGCCGATGGGGACAGGGGACGGATGAGCAGTACTTC. It translates to CASSRWGQGTDEQYF.

J is TRBJ1-4 and V is TRBV10-3, with 8 bases lining up with TRBD1. This CDR3 has 16 residues. Trimming cost V 2 bases and J 2 bases; bases outside gene matches: 4. Germline CDR1 ENHRY, CDR2 SYGVKD. CDR3 protein: CAISEQGALTNEKLFF. DNA for the CDR3: TGTGCCATCAGTGAGCAGGGGGCGCTTACTAATGAAAAACTGTTTTTT.

The genes are TRBV5-6 and TRBJ2-6; tentatively, D is TRBD1 (6 bases). Germline assignment: CDR1 SGHDT and CDR2 YYEEEE. This CDR3 is built from 15 residues. The V end was cut by 2 bases, the J end by 3 bases, with 9 bases between. In DNA, the CDR3 is TGTGCCAGCAGCTTAGGGGGTTATGGGGCCAACGTCCTGACTTTC. Residues: CASSLGGYGANVLTF.

The chain couples TRBV2 to TRBJ2-7; no clear D. V lost 2 bases and J lost 5, with 7 bases in between. Germline V CDR1 and CDR2: SNHLY, FYNNEI. The CDR3 is 12 amino acids. CDR3 sequence: CASSETLHEQYF. CDR3 DNA sequence: TGTGCCAGCAGTGAAACCCTCCACGAGCAGTACTTC.

This chain uses TRBV19 with TRBJ2-1; D remains ambiguous. In germline, CDR1 is LNHDA, CDR2 SQIVND (reference sequence). V gave up 7 bases and J gave up 4 bases, with 11 bases separating them. The length of the CDR3 is 13 residues. CDR3 nucleotides: TGTGCCAGTAACCGCGGTCTATACAATGAGCAGTTCTTC. It translates to CASNRGLYNEQFF.

Points on this clone: Only one base separates this from a far larger clonotype, so it likely reflects a read error. V and J are TRBV28 and TRBJ2-5; D ambiguous. Germline values: CDR1 MDHEN, CDR2 SYDVKM. The CDR3 loop spans 12 amino acids. The CDR3 spells CASSGYHETQYF. The DNA for the CDR3 is TGTGCCAGCAGTGGGTACCACGAGACCCAGTACTTC. Drawing the rest from reference TRBV28 and TRBJ2-5, the complete variable domain is DVKVTQSSRYLVKRTGEKVFLECVQDMDHENMFWYRQDPGLGLRLIYFSYDVKMKEKGDIPEGYSVSREKKERFSLILESASTNQTSMYLCASSGYHETQYFGPGTRLLVL.

The chain employs TRBV19 and TRBJ2-3; 9 bases line up with TRBD2. The CDR3 extends over 16 amino acids. J was trimmed by 1 base and V by 4 bases; bases with no gene match: 6. Per germline, CDR1 LNHDA and CDR2 SQIVND (reference sequence). CDR3 sequence: CASSRFLAGRTDTQYF. CDR3 sequence (DNA): TGTGCCAGTAGTAGGTTTCTAGCGGGGCGCACAGATACGCAGTATTTT.

V gene TRBV10-3 combines with J gene TRBJ2-1; 10 bases fit TRBD1. The J segment lost 3 bases and the V segment lost 6 bases, leaving 8 bases of the junction unmatched. The CDR3 spans 16 residues. Per germline, CDR1 ENHRY and CDR2 SYGVKD. Here the CDR3 DNA reads TGTGCCATCAGGGATTCTGACAGGGGGCACTACAATGAGCAGTTCTTC. Its translation: CAIRDSDRGHYNEQFF.

This clone was detected only a few times. V usage is TRBV11-2 and J usage is TRBJ1-1, with D possibly being TRBD1 (6 bases). Germline V lookup: CDR1 SGHAT, CDR2 FQNNGV. The CDR3 sequence is 13 residues long. Trimming took 1 base from V and 10 from J, leaving 13 bases between them. In DNA form, the CDR3 reads TGTGCCAGCAGCTTAGCTGTCAGGGGTCGAGCTTTCTTT. As protein: CASSLAVRGRAFF.

This clone was counted once. J is TRBJ1-2 and V is TRBV6-5; D not resolved. This CDR3 contains 13 residues. In germline, CDR1 is MNHEY, CDR2 SVGAGI. V lost 0 bases to trimming and J lost 5 bases, with 7 bases between them. CDR3 coding DNA: TGTGCCAGCAGTTACTCGGGAGTGTATGGCTACACCTTC. Protein sequence: CASSYSGVYGYTF.

About this clone itself: Other DNA sequences in the sample encode the same CDR3. The V call is TRBV5-1, the J call TRBJ1-1; no clear D gene. The germline V gene has CDR1 SGHRS and CDR2 YFSETQ. Trimming took off 0 bases at V and 2 bases at J, with 5 bases between the two ends. This CDR3 is 13 amino acids long. CDR3 nucleotide sequence: TGCGCCAGCAGCTTGGAGGTCAACACTGAAGCTTTCTTT. It specifies CASSLEVNTEAFF.

The gene calls are TRBV5-1 and TRBJ2-4, with a possible D match to TRBD1 (6 bases). The CDR3 is 13 amino acids. Trimming removed 0 bases at V and 7 bases at J, with 8 bases between. Looked up from germline, CDR1 is SGHRS and CDR2 is YFSETQ. The CDR3 loop is CASSLERGNIQYF. In nucleotides, the CDR3 is TGCGCCAGCAGCTTGGAGAGGGGGAACATTCAGTACTTC.

A few counts support this clone. The V gene is TRBV28, the J gene TRBJ1-5; D possibly corresponds to TRBD1 (5 bases). Per the germline V gene, CDR1 is MDHEN and CDR2 is SYDVKM. Trimming stripped 5 bases from V and 0 bases from J, with 11 bases between. The CDR3 has 15 amino acids. CDR3 coding DNA: TGTGCCAGCAGTCTTCCAGGGTTTAGCAATCAGCCCCAGCATTTT. This codes for CASSLPGFSNQPQHF.